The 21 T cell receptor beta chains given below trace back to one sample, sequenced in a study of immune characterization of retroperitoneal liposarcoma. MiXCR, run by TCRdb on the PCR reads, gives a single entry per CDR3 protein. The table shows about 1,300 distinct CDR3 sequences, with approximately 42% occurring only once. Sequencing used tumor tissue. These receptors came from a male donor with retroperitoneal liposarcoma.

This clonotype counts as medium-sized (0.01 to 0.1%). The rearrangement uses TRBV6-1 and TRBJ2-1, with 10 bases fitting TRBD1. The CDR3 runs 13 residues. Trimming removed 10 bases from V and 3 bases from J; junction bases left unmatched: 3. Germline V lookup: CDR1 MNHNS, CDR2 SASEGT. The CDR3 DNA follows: TGTGCCACCAGGACAGGGGGCTACAATGAGCAGTTCTTC. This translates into CATRTGGYNEQFF.

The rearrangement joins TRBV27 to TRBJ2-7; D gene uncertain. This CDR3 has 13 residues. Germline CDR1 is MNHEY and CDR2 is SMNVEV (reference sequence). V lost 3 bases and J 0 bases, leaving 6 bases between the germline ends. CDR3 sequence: CASSLTRSYEQYF. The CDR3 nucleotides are TGTGCCAGCAGTTTGACCCGCTCCTACGAGCAGTACTTC.

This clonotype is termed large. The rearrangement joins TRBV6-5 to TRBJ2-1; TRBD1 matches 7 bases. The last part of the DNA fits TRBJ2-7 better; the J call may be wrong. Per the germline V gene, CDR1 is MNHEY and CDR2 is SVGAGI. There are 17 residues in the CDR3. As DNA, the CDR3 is TGTGCCAGCAGTTACATGAAAGATACCGGGACAGCTTTCGAGCAGTACTTC. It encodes CASSYMKDTGTAFEQYF.

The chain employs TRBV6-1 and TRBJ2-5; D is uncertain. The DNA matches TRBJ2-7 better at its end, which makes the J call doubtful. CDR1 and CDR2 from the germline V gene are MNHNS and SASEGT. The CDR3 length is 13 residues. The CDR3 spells CASSEGQTYEQYF. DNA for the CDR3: TGTGCCAGCAGTGAGGGTCAGACCTACGAGCAGTACTTC.

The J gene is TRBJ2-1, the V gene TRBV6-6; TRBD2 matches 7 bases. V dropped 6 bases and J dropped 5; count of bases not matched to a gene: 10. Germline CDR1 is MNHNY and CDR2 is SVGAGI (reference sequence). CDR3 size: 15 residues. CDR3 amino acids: CASSRLGLADNEQFF. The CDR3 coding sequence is TGTGCCAGCAGCCGATTAGGGCTAGCGGACAATGAGCAGTTCTTC.

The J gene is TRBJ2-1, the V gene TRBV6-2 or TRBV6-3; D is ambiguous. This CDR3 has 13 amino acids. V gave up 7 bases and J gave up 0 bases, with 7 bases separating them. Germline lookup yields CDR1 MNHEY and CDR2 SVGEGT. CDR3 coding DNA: TGTGCCAGCACCGAAGGCTCCTACAATGAGCAGTTCTTC. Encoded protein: CASTEGSYNEQFF.

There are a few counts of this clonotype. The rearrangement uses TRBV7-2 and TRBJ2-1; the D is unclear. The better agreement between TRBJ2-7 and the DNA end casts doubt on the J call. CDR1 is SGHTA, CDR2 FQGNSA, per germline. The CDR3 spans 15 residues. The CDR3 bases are TGTGCCAGCAGCTTAGATCGGCGGATCCCGGACGAGCAGTACTTC. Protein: CASSLDRRIPDEQYF.

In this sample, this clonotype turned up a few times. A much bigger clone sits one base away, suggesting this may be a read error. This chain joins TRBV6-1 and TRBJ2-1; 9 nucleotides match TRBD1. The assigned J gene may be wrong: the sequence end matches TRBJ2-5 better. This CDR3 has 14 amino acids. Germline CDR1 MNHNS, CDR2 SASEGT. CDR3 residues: CASSNGGQGETQYF. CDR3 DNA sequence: TGTGCCAGCAGTAATGGAGGACAGGGGGAGACCCAGTACTTC.

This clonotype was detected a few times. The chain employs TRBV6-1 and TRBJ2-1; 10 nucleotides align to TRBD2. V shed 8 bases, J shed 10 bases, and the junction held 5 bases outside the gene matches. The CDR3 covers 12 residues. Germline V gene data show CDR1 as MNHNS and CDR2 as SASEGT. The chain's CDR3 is CASEREGYEQFF. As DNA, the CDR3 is TGTGCCAGCGAGCGGGAGGGGTACGAGCAGTTCTTC.

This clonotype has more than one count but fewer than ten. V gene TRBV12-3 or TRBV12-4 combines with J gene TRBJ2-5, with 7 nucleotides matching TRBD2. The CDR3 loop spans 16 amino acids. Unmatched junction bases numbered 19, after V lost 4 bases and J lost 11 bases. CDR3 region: CASSSSGGRSYNEQYF. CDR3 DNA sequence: TGTGCCAGCAGTTCTAGCGGAGGCCGCTCCTACAATGAGCAGTACTTC.

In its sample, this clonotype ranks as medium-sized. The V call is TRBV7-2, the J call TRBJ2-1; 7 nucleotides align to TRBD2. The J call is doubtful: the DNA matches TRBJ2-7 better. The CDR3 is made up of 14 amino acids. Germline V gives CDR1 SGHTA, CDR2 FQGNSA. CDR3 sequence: CASSLDPSGYEQYF. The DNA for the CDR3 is TGTGCCAGCAGCTTAGATCCTAGCGGCTACGAGCAGTACTTC.

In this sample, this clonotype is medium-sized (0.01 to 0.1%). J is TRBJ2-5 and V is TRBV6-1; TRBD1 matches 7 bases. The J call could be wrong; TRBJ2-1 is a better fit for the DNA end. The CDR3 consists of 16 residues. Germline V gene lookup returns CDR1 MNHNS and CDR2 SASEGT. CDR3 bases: TGTGCCAGCAGAAGGGTAGGACAGGCGGGTAAAGAGACCCAGTTCTTC. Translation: CASRRVGQAGKETQFF.

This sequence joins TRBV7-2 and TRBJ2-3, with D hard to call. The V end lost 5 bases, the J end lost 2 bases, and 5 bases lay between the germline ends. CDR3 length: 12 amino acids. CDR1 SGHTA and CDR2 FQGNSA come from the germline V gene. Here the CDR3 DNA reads TGTGCCAGCAGCCGCTACACAGATACGCAGTATTTT. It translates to CASSRYTDTQYF.

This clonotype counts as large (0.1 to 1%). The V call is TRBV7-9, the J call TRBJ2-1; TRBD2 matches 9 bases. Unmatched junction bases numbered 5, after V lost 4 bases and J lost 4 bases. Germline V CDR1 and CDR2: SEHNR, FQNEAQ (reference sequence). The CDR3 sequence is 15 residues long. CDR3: CASSSLAGVYNEQFF. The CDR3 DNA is TGTGCCAGCAGCTCTTTAGCGGGGGTATACAATGAGCAGTTCTTC. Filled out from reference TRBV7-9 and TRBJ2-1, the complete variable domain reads DTGVSQNPRHKITKRGQNVTFRCDPISEHNRLYWYRQTLGQGPEFLTYFQNEAQLEKSRLLSDRFSAERPKGSFSTLEIQRTEQGDSAMYLCASSSLAGVYNEQFFGPGTRLTVL.

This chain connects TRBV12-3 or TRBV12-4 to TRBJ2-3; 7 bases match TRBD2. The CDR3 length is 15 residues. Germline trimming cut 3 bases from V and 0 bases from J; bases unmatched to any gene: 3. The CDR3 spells CASSFGGGSTDTQYF. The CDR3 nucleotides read TGTGCCAGCAGTTTTGGCGGGGGTAGCACAGATACGCAGTATTTT.

The CDR3 DNA reads TGTGCCAGCTGGTCTAGCCTCCTTGGAGGATCCTACAATGAGCAGTTCTTC. Translating it yields CASWSSLLGGSYNEQFF. V is TRBV6-1 and J is TRBJ2-1; maybe TRBD2 (5 bases). Germline CDR1 MNHNS, CDR2 SASEGT. V was cut by 8 bases and J by 1 base, with 21 bases left in between. The CDR3 has 17 residues.

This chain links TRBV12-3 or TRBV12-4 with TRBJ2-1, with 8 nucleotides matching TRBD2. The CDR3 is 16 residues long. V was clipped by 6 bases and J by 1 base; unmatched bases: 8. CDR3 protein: CASRPLAGGSYNEQFF. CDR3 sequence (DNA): TGTGCCAGCAGGCCTTTGGCGGGAGGATCCTACAATGAGCAGTTCTTC.

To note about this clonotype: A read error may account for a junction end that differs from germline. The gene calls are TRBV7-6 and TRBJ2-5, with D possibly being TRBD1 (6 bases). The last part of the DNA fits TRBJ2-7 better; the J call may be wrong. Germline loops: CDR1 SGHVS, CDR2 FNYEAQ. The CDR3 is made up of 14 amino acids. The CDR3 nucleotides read TGTGCTAGCAGCTACCGGACAGTTCCGGGCGAGCAGTACTTC. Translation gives CASSYRTVPGEQYF.

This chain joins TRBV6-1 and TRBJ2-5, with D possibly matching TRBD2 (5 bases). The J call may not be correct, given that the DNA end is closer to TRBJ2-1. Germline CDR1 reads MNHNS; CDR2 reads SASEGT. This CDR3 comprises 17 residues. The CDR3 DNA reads TGTGCCAGCAGGGCCTACTCCGGACTCGAGGCCAAAAACATTCAGTTCTTC. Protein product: CASRAYSGLEAKNIQFF.

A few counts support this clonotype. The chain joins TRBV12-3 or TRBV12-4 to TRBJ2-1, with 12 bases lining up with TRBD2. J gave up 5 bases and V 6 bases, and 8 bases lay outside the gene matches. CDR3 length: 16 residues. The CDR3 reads CASSYETSGRNNEQFF. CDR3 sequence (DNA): TGTGCCAGCAGCTATGAGACTAGCGGGAGAAACAATGAGCAGTTCTTC.

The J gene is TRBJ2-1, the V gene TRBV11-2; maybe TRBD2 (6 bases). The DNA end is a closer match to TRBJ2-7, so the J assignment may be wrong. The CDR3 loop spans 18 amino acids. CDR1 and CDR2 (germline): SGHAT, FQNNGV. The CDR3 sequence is CASSKMRAGTSSSYEQYF. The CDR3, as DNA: TGTGCCAGCAGCAAAATGAGAGCCGGGACTTCGAGCTCCTACGAGCAGTACTTC.